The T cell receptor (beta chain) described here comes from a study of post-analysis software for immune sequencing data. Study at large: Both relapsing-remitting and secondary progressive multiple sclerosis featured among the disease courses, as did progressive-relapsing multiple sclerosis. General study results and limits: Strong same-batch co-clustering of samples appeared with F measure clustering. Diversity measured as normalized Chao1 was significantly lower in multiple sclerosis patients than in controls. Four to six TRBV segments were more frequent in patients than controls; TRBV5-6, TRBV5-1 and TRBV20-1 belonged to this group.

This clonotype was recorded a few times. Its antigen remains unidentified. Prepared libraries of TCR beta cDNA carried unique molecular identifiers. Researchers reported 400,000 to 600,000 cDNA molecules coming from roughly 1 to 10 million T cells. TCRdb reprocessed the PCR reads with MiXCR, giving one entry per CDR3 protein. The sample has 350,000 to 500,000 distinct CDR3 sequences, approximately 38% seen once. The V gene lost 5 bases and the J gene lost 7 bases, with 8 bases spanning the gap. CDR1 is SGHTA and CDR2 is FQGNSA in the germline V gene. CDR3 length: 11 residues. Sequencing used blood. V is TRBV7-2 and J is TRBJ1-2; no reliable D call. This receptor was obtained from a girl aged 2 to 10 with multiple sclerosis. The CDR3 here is CASSITFGYTF. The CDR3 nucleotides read TGTGCCAGCAGCATAACGTTTGGCTACACCTTC.